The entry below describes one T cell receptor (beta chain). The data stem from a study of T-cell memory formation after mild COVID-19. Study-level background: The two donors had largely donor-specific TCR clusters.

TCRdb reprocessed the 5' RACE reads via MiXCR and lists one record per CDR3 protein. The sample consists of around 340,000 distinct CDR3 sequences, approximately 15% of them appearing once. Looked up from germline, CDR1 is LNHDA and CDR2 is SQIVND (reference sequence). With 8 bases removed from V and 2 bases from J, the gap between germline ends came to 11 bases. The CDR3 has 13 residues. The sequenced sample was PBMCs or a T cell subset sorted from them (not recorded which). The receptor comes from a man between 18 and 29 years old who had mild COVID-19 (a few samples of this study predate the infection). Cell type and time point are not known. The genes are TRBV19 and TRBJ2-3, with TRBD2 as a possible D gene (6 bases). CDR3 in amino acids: CASARGSTDTQYF. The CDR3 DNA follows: TGTGCCAGTGCCCGGGGGTCCACAGATACGCAGTATTTT. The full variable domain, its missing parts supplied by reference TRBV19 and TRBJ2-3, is DGGITQSPKYLFRKEGQNVTLSCEQNLNHDAMYWYRQDPGQGLRLIYYSQIVNDFQKGDIAEGYSVSREKKESFPLTVTSAQKNPTAFYLCASARGSTDTQYFGPGTRLTVL.